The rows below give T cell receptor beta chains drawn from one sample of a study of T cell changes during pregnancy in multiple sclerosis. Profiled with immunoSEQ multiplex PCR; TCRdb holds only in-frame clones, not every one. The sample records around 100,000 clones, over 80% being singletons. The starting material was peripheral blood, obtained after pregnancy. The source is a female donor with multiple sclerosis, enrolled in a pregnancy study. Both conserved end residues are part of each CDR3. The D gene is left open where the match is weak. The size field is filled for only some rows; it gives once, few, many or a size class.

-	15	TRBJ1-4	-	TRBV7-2	CASSPYWGVREKLFF	TGTGCCAGCAGCCCCTATTGGGGGGTTCGGGAAAAACTGTTTTTT
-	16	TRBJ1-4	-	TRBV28	CASSFQGIATNEKLFF	TGTGCCAGCAGTTTCCAGGGGATAGCAACTAATGAAAAACTGTTTTTT
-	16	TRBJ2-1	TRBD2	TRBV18	CASSPLAGGAFDEQFF	TGTGCCAGCTCACCACTTGCCGGGGGGGCATTTGATGAGCAGTTCTTC
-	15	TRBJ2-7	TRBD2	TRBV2	CASSGKAGGPYEQYF	TGTGCCAGCAGCGGGAAAGCGGGGGGGCCTTACGAGCAGTACTTC
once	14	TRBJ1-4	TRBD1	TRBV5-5	CASSPTGANEKLFF	TGTGCCAGCAGCCCGACAGGGGCTAATGAAAAACTGTTTTTT
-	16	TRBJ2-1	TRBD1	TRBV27	CASSSPRTGAFNEQFF	TGTGCCAGCAGTTCCCCCCGGACAGGGGCCTTCAATGAGCAGTTCTTC
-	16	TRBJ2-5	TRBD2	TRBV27	CASSLRLAGGLETQYF	TGTGCCAGCAGTTTAAGACTAGCGGGGGGGCTGGAGACCCAGTACTTC
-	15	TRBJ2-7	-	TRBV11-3	CASSSRLVPSHEQYF	TGTGCCAGCAGCTCTCGACTGGTCCCTTCCCACGAGCAGTACTTC
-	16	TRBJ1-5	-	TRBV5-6	CASSFSGGSRKQPQHF	TGTGCCAGCAGCTTCTCGGGGGGCAGTAGGAAACAGCCCCAGCATTTT
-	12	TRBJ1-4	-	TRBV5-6	CASSLAGEKLFF	TGTGCCAGCAGCTTGGCCGGGGAAAAACTGTTTTTT
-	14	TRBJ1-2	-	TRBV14	CASSQDLAGYGYTF	TGTGCCAGCAGCCAAGATTTGGCAGGGTATGGCTACACCTTC
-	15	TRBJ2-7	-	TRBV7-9	CASTLGRPGGYEQYF	TGTGCCAGCACCCTAGGTCGTCCAGGGGGGTACGAGCAGTACTTC
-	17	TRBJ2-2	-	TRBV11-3	CASSFNWDIKNTGELFF	TGTGCCAGCAGCTTTAACTGGGACATAAAGAACACCGGGGAGCTGTTTTTT
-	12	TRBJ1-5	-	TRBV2	CASSEASRPQHF	TGTGCCAGCAGTGAAGCCAGTCGTCCCCAGCATTTT
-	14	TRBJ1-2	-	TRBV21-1	CASSRQTSNYGYTF	TGTGCCAGCAGTCGCCAGACTTCTAACTATGGCTACACCTTC
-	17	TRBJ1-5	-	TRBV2	CASSEARLGSWNQPQHF	TGTGCCAGCAGTGAAGCGCGGCTTGGGAGTTGGAATCAGCCCCAGCATTTT
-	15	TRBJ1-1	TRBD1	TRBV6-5	CASTPAQGGSHEAFF	TGTGCCAGCACCCCAGCCCAGGGGGGAAGCCATGAAGCTTTCTTT
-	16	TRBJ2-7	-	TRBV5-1	CASSPEGLISSYEQYF	TGCGCCAGCAGCCCGGAGGGTCTGATTAGCTCCTACGAGCAGTACTTC
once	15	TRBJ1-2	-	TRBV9	CASSSRTEAFYGYTF	TGTGCCAGCAGCTCACGGACAGAAGCATTTTATGGCTACACCTTC
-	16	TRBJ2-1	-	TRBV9	CASSPQGLSNTNEQFF	TGTGCCAGCAGCCCCCAAGGACTTTCCAACACCAATGAGCAGTTCTTC
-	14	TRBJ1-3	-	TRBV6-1	CASSAGVAGNTIYF	TGTGCCAGCAGTGCCGGGGTGGCTGGAAACACCATATATTTT
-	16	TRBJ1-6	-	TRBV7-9	CASSLFLGQRNSPLHF	TGTGCCAGCAGCTTATTTCTAGGTCAACGTAATTCACCCCTCCACTTT